This TCR beta chain was identified during a study of blood T cells in healthy people across ages. Regarding the study as a whole: Age advanced and TCR beta diversity per million T cells fell, roughly linearly.

As concerns this clonotype: The antigen is not known.

V shed 0 bases, J shed 5 bases, and the junction held 10 bases outside the gene matches. This CDR3 region has 16 residues. Germline lookup yields CDR1 SGHKS and CDR2 YYEKEE (reference sequence). Healthy individuals of Caucasian origin from Russia, aged 6 to 90, served as donors. A second PCR of roughly 7 to 11 cycles used a sample-barcoded 5' primer and a J-beta primer mix. TCRdb reprocessed the 5' RACE reads via MiXCR and lists one record per CDR3 protein. The table shows fewer than 950,000 distinct CDR3 sequences, with around 36% occurring only once. The sample consisted of blood. The origin of this receptor is a man aged 18 to 30 in good health. The V call is TRBV5-5, the J call TRBJ2-5; 7 nucleotides agree with TRBD1. CDR3 in DNA: TGTGCCAGCAGCTTGGGAGGGAACAGGGGATCCGAGACCCAGTACTTC. It specifies CASSLGGNRGSETQYF. The entire variable domain, with the rest obtained from reference TRBV5-5 and TRBJ2-5, is as follows: DAGVTQSPTHLIKTRGQQVTLRCSPISGHKSVSWYQQVLGQGPQFIFQYYEKEERGRGNFPDRFSARQFPNYSSELNVNALLLGDSALYLCASSLGGNRGSETQYFGPGTRLLVL.